A single sample is the source of the 23 T cell receptor beta chains below, sequenced in a study of cytomegalovirus exposure and HLA in healthy donors. In the PCR, 60 Vbeta and 13 Jbeta primers were used. Sequencing used immunoSEQ multiplex PCR; TCRdb keeps in-frame clones, though not all of them. The sample carries about 180,000 clones, around three quarters recorded once. Sequencing used PBMCs. Receptors were obtained from a man in his forties in good health and CMV-seronegative.

The chain carries TRBV7-2 and TRBJ2-1, with 13 bases fitting TRBD2. The V gene end was trimmed by 7 bases and the J gene end by 7 bases; junction bases not matched to a gene: 7. Germline V lookup: CDR1 SGHTA, CDR2 FQGNSA. The CDR3 is 15 amino acids. The CDR3 coding sequence is TGTGCCAGCACACTAGCGGGAGGGCCCGAGAATGAGCAGTTCTTC. Protein product: CASTLAGGPENEQFF.

This clone was detected only once. The J gene is TRBJ2-5, the V gene TRBV27; TRBD2 might be the D (7 bases). Germline CDR1 and CDR2: MNHEY and SMNVEV (reference sequence). Trimming stripped 2 bases from V and 11 bases from J, with 18 bases between. The CDR3 extends over 14 amino acids. CDR3 sequence reads: CASSLRRGGHPQYF. The CDR3 DNA sequence: TGTGCCAGCAGTTTACGGCGCGGGGGCCACCCTCAGTACTTC.

Concerning this clone itself: Other DNA sequences in this sample translate to the same CDR3. The J gene is TRBJ2-5, the V gene TRBV7-3, with D tentatively TRBD1 (8 bases). The CDR3 is 14 residues long. The V gene's germline CDR1 is SGHTA and CDR2 FQGTGA. The germline V and J ends were trimmed by 5 bases and 4 bases, with 14 bases remaining between them. CDR3 sequence: CASSPTGGAETQYF. CDR3 sequence (DNA): TGTGCCAGCAGCCCAACAGGGGGGGCAGAGACCCAGTACTTC.

J is TRBJ1-4 and V is TRBV19, with D maybe TRBD1 (5 bases). This CDR3 has 14 residues. Germline V gene sequence: CDR1 LNHDA, CDR2 SQIVND (reference sequence). V was shortened by 3 bases and J by 5 bases, with 10 bases between the two germline ends. DNA of the CDR3: TGTGCCAGTAGTATTGGCAGGGAAAATGAAAAACTGTTTTTT. This sequence encodes CASSIGRENEKLFF.

The gene calls are TRBV25-1 and TRBJ1-1, with 7 bases lining up with TRBD1. The J segment lost 4 bases and the V segment lost 6 bases, leaving 5 bases of the junction unmatched. CDR3 length: 13 amino acids. The germline gives CDR1 MGHDK, CDR2 SYGVNS. Here the CDR3 reads CASSRQGGTEAFF. CDR3 coding DNA: TGTGCCAGCAGCCGACAGGGCGGCACTGAAGCTTTCTTT.

The gene calls are TRBV12-5 and TRBJ2-2; D gene uncertain. The CDR3 has 12 residues. The V gene lost 5 bases and the J gene lost 5 bases, with 6 bases spanning the gap. The germline V gene encodes CDR1 LGHNT and CDR2 FRNRAP. CDR3 in DNA: TGTGCTAGTGGTATTAATACCGGGGAGCTGTTTTTT. Its translation: CASGINTGELFF.

This clone was counted once. The V call is TRBV30, the J call TRBJ2-2; D is possibly TRBD1 (7 bases). Germline loops: CDR1 GTSNPN, CDR2 SVGIG (reference sequence). The CDR3 has 14 amino acids. CDR3: CCLEGAQDTGELFF. The CDR3 DNA reads as TGTTGCCTGGAGGGGGCGCAGGACACCGGGGAGCTGTTTTTT. Full variable domain (missing parts from reference TRBV30 and TRBJ2-2): SQTIHQWPATLVQPVGSPLSLECTVEGTSNPNLYWYRQAAGRGLQLLFYSVGIGQISSEVPQNLSASRPQDRQFILSSKKLLLSDSGFYLCCLEGAQDTGELFFGEGSRLTVL.

The chain employs TRBV6-5 and TRBJ1-4, with D possibly being TRBD1 (5 bases). Germline loops: CDR1 MNHEY, CDR2 SVGAGI. This CDR3 comprises 14 residues. Trimming shortened V by 5 bases and J by 8 bases, and 15 bases separated the two germline ends. The CDR3 DNA reads TGTGCCAGCAGTCCAACCGGGGGGGACGAAAAACTGTTTTTT. Translated, it gives CASSPTGGDEKLFF.

This clone has more than one count but fewer than ten. The chain links TRBV15 to TRBJ1-6; D possibly corresponds to TRBD1 (6 bases). The V end was cut by 3 bases, the J end by 9 bases, with 18 bases between. The CDR3 has 16 amino acids. Germline V gene lookup returns CDR1 LNHNV and CDR2 YYDKDF (reference sequence). The CDR3 protein is CATSRDLQGIGSPLHF. Here the CDR3 DNA reads TGTGCCACCAGCAGGGACCTCCAGGGGATCGGTTCACCCCTCCACTTT.

The V and J genes are TRBV18 and TRBJ1-1; 8 bases are a match to TRBD1. This CDR3 region has 17 residues. Trimming removed 4 bases from V and 6 bases from J; junction bases left unmatched: 16. CDR1 and CDR2 (germline): KGHSH, LQKENI. CDR3 nucleotides: TGTGCCAGCTCACAGGGGCAGGGGGCCGAGTCTTTCGCTGAAGCTTTCTTT. Its protein is CASSQGQGAESFAEAFF. Full variable domain (rest looked up from reference TRBV18 and TRBJ1-1): NAGVMQNPRHLVRRRGQEARLRCSPMKGHSHVYWYRQLPEEGLKFMVYLQKENIIDESGMPKERFSAEFPKEGPSILRIQQVVRGDSAAYFCASSQGQGAESFAEAFFGQGTRLTVV.

This clone was seen more than once but under ten times. This chain joins TRBV5-6 and TRBJ1-4; 8 positions agree with TRBD1. V lost 4 bases, J lost 8 bases, and 7 bases stayed unmatched. The length of the CDR3 is 14 residues. Per germline, CDR1 SGHDT and CDR2 YYEEEE. The DNA for the CDR3 is TGTGCCAGCAGCGGGTGGACAGGGTACGAAAAACTGTTTTTT. It codes for CASSGWTGYEKLFF.

The CDR3 spells CTSSQDGSGDNEQFF. The CDR3 DNA sequence: TGCACCAGCAGCCAAGATGGGTCGGGAGACAATGAGCAGTTCTTC. V is TRBV1 and J is TRBJ2-1; TRBD2 reflects the table's D call only, with no check against the DNA. TRBV1 is shown as a pseudogene. The CDR3 extends over 15 amino acids.

V and J are TRBV5-1 and TRBJ2-5, with D hard to call. Germline V lookup: CDR1 SGHRS, CDR2 YFSETQ. The CDR3 loop spans 13 amino acids. Trimming cost V 2 bases and J 3 bases, with 8 bases left between them. CDR3 sequence: CASSFTVKETQYF. The CDR3 nucleotides are TGCGCCAGCAGCTTCACAGTAAAAGAGACCCAGTACTTC.

This clone was counted once. The chain combines TRBV4-3 with TRBJ2-3, with 13 nucleotides matching TRBD2. CDR3 length: 17 amino acids. Germline lookup yields CDR1 LGHNA and CDR2 YSLEER. The V and J ends lost 3 bases and 2 bases, in that order; junction bases with no gene match: 5. CDR3 loop: CASSHAGTSGTTDTQYF. CDR3 nucleotides: TGCGCCAGCAGCCATGCCGGGACTAGCGGGACCACAGATACGCAGTATTTT.

There are a few counts of this clone. The chain recombines TRBV7-2 with TRBJ2-3; TRBD1 matches at 9 bases. Losses at the gene ends were 9 bases for V and 4 bases for J; bases not matched to a gene: 8. The germline V gene has CDR1 SGHTA and CDR2 FQGNSA. The CDR3 runs to 14 residues. CDR3 coding DNA: TGTGCCAGTCAGGACAGGGGAAGGGCAGATACGCAGTATTTT. Amino acids: CASQDRGRADTQYF.

The V and J genes are TRBV27 and TRBJ1-4; D perhaps matches TRBD1 (6 bases). Between the trimmed V and J ends, which lost 1 base and 8 bases, there was a span of 26 bases. The germline V gene encodes CDR1 MNHEY and CDR2 SMNVEV (reference sequence). The CDR3 is 19 residues long. CDR3 DNA: TGTGCCAGCAGTTTATGGCCGACAGGTAGAGGTCAACTGAGGGAAAAACTGTTTTTT. Its protein is CASSLWPTGRGQLREKLFF.

In its sample, this clone was seen a few times. The chain employs TRBV9 and TRBJ2-5; D might be TRBD2 (7 bases). The better agreement between TRBJ2-7 and the DNA end casts doubt on the J call. From germline, CDR1 is SGDLS and CDR2 YYNGEE. The CDR3 loop spans 17 amino acids. CDR3: CASSPRGGQGRVYEQYF. CDR3 coding DNA: TGTGCCAGCAGCCCCCGGGGAGGGCAGGGGAGGGTATACGAGCAGTACTTC.

The chain uses TRBV7-8 and TRBJ1-5; no clear D. Germline V gene sequence: CDR1 SGHVS, CDR2 FQNEAQ. The length of the CDR3 is 13 residues. Deletions cut 7 bases from V and 3 bases from J, with 10 bases between. The CDR3 DNA sequence: TGTGCCAGCAACCTGGGCCCCAATCAGCCCCAGCATTTT. This sequence encodes CASNLGPNQPQHF.

This rearrangement joins TRBV6-6 to TRBJ1-2; tentative D call: TRBD1 (6 bases). The V and J ends lost 5 bases and 4 bases respectively, with 14 bases between them. The CDR3 has 14 amino acids. Germline lookup yields CDR1 MNHNY and CDR2 SVGAGI (reference sequence). In DNA, the CDR3 is TGTGCCAGCAGTCCGACGACAGGAATCTATGGCTACACCTTC. This encodes CASSPTTGIYGYTF.

This clone occurred once. The chain couples TRBV18 to TRBJ1-2; TRBD1 matches 8 bases. CDR1 KGHSH and CDR2 LQKENI come from the germline V gene. This CDR3 has 14 amino acids. The trim removed 6 bases at V and 2 bases at J, leaving 5 bases unmatched. CDR3 nucleotides: TGTGCCAGCTCTCCGGACAGGGTAAACTATGGCTACACCTTC. Protein product: CASSPDRVNYGYTF.

The V gene is TRBV19, the J gene TRBJ2-3; TRBD1 matches at 9 bases. The length of the CDR3 is 15 residues. Germline values: CDR1 LNHDA, CDR2 SQIVND (reference sequence). The V segment lost 3 bases and the J segment 7 bases; nucleotides outside the gene matches: 8. The CDR3 DNA reads TGTGCCAGTAGTATTGTTCACAGGGGGCAAAATACGCAGTATTTT. Its protein is CASSIVHRGQNTQYF.

The chain is built from TRBV18 and TRBJ2-7; D might be TRBD2 (5 bases). The CDR3 sequence is 15 residues long. The germline CDR1 and CDR2 sequences are KGHSH and LQKENI. Deletions cut 3 bases from V and 2 bases from J, with 14 bases between. The DNA of the CDR3 is TGTGCCAGCTCACCTAGAGAGGGTGCTCCCTACGAGCAGTACTTC. It yields the protein CASSPREGAPYEQYF.

The J gene is TRBJ1-5, the V gene TRBV30; D possibly corresponds to TRBD1 (5 bases). The CDR3 runs to 16 residues. V was trimmed by 4 bases and J by 0 bases, leaving 16 bases between them. Germline CDR1 is GTSNPN and CDR2 is SVGIG (reference sequence). The CDR3 nucleotides are TGTGCCTGGAAACAGGCTAGTGGGTATAGCAATCAGCCCCAGCATTTT. It encodes CAWKQASGYSNQPQHF.